This entry concerns a single T cell receptor (beta chain). What it binds is unknown. This sample is drawn from a study of shared clonotypes between healthy human individuals. Across the whole study: Aged between 18 and 49, the donors were two women and a few men.

Recent vaccinations or acute infections were absent in the healthy HIV-negative adult donors. This CDR3 region has 17 residues. Germline loops: CDR1 MGHDK, CDR2 SYGVNS. Germline trimming cut 3 bases from V and 7 bases from J; bases unmatched to any gene: 14. Deep-level settings were used for running the assay. This table comes from immunoSEQ multiplex PCR, and its TCRdb copy is limited to in-frame clones, with some not included. Seen here are approximately 470,000 clones, more than 75% observed once, and the top ten hold 9.5% to 15%. General study findings and limits: Sharing of clonotypes among donors was expected to vary with sequencing depth.

The clonotype was recovered from a middle-aged woman in good health. Some clones in this sample may be carry-over from other donors' samples. V usage is TRBV25-1 and J usage is TRBJ2-1, with 8 bases lining up with TRBD2. Input material: PBMCs. CDR3 residues: CASSDIAGSRLINEQFF. The CDR3 DNA reads as TGTGCCAGCAGTGATATAGCGGGGTCAAGGTTAATAAATGAGCAGTTCTTC.